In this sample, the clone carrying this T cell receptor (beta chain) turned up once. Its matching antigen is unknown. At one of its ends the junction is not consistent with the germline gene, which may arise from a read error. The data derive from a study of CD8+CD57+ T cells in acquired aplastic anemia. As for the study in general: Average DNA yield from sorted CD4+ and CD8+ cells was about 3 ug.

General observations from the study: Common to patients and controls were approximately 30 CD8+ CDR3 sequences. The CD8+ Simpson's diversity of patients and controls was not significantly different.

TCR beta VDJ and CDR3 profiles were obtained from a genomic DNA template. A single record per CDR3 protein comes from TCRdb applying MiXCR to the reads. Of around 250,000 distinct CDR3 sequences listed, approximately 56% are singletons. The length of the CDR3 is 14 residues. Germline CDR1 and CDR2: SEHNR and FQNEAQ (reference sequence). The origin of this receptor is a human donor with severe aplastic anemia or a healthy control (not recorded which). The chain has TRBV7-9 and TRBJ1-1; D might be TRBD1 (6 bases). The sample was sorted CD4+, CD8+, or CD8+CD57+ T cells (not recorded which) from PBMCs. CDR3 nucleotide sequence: TGTGTCAGCAGTGCGACAGGACGGGACACTGAAGCTTTCTTT. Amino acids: CVSSATGRDTEAFF.